The 22 T cell receptor beta chains in this list originate from one sample, sequenced in a study of T cell repertoires in cytomegalovirus infection. Each CDR3 protein is one row after TCRdb ran MiXCR on the reads. The sample has tens of thousands of distinct CDR3 sequences, around 3.8% seen once. The sequenced material came from PBMCs. The receptors shown here come from a human donor in good health (CMV status not recorded). Some clones in this sample may be carry-over from other donors' samples.

This clonotype was detected ten times or more. This chain links TRBV7-8 with TRBJ2-7, with TRBD1 identical over 9 bases. The junction had 4 bases not matched to a gene; V was cut back by 2 bases and J by 5 bases. CDR3 length: 14 amino acids. Germline loops: CDR1 SGHVS, CDR2 FQNEAQ. This chain's CDR3 is CASSLMGQGDEQYF. The CDR3 DNA is TGTGCCAGCAGCTTAATGGGACAGGGTGACGAGCAGTACTTC.

As DNA, the CDR3 is TGTGCCAGCAGCGACAGGGCCCATAGCTCTGGGGCCAACGTCCTGACTTTC. Its translation is CASSDRAHSSGANVLTF. The chain recombines TRBV7-3 with TRBJ2-6; 7 positions agree with TRBD1. The J segment lost 0 bases and the V segment lost 5 bases, leaving 7 bases of the junction unmatched. The length of the CDR3 is 17 residues. Germline V gene sequence: CDR1 SGHTA, CDR2 FQGTGA.

This clonotype has at least ten counts. The chain has TRBV7-9 and TRBJ1-1; TRBD1 aligns across 7 bases. Germline lookup yields CDR1 SEHNR and CDR2 FQNEAQ (reference sequence). This CDR3 region has 15 residues. J gave up 11 bases and V 5 bases, and 17 bases lay outside the gene matches. CDR3 DNA sequence: TGTGCCAGCAGCACCCAGGGGGGGCTAACACTGAGCGCTTTCTTT. Its protein product is CASSTQGGLTLSAFF.

A word on this clonotype: A read error is possible here, since a much larger clone lies one base away. Here the CDR3 DNA reads TGTACCAGCAGCTTGACTAGCGGGGGGGGTGGAGATGCGCAGTATTTT. Its translation: CTSSLTSGGGGDAQYF. This chain links TRBV5-4 with TRBJ2-3, with 14 bases fitting TRBD2. This CDR3 spans 16 amino acids. In germline, CDR1 is SGHNT, CDR2 YYREEE (reference sequence).

Details on this clonotype: This may be a read error, as it is one base from a much larger clone. The V gene is TRBV7-2, the J gene TRBJ1-6; D not certain. The germline gives CDR1 SGHTA, CDR2 FQGNSA. Between the trimmed V and J ends, which lost 4 bases and 14 bases, there was a span of 9 bases. This CDR3 has 11 amino acids. DNA of the CDR3: TGTGCCAGCAGCTCAGTCGGGACCCTCCACTTT. This codes for CASSSVGTLHF.

The gene calls are TRBV20-1 and TRBJ2-5; a weak D match, TRBD1 (5 bases). Germline values: CDR1 DFQATT, CDR2 SNEGSKA (reference sequence). Trimming stripped 2 bases from V and 2 bases from J, with 12 bases between. CDR3 size: 14 residues. Here the CDR3 reads CSARIPKGQETQYF. The CDR3 DNA reads TGCAGTGCTAGAATCCCAAAGGGGCAAGAGACCCAGTACTTC.

This clonotype showed up many times. This sequence joins TRBV7-2 and TRBJ1-2; the D is unclear. V was pared by 1 base and J by 8 bases, with 20 bases between. CDR1 SGHTA and CDR2 FQGNSA come from the germline V gene. The CDR3 loop spans 16 amino acids. This chain's CDR3 is CASSLGDRLINRGYTF. The CDR3 region has the DNA TGTGCCAGCAGCTTAGGGGATCGGCTGATCAATCGAGGCTACACCTTC.

This clonotype was picked up many times. The chain uses TRBV7-2 and TRBJ2-5; D is tentatively TRBD1 or TRBD2 (5 bases each). V lost 7 bases and J lost 2, with 20 bases in between. There are 16 residues in the CDR3. CDR1 is SGHTA and CDR2 is FQGNSA in the germline V gene. The CDR3 protein is CASTSGFSELQETQYF. The CDR3 coding sequence is TGTGCCAGCACCTCAGGGTTTAGCGAACTACAAGAGACCCAGTACTTC.

This clonotype was found many times. The rearrangement links TRBV7-2 to TRBJ1-2; D gene ambiguous. The ends were cut back, 1 base at V and 0 bases at J, with 12 bases in the middle. The CDR3 covers 16 residues. Germline V CDR1 and CDR2: SGHTA, FQGNSA. The chain's CDR3 is CASSLVGPPANYGYTF. The DNA of the CDR3 is TGTGCCAGCAGCTTAGTAGGTCCACCTGCTAACTATGGCTACACCTTC.

This clonotype was observed at least ten times. This rearrangement joins TRBV7-2 to TRBJ1-4; D is uncertain. V dropped 1 base and J dropped 12 bases, with 6 bases sitting between them. The V gene's germline CDR1 is SGHTA and CDR2 FQGNSA. The length of the CDR3 is 11 residues. The CDR3 sequence: CASSLGVELFF. The CDR3 DNA is TGTGCCAGCAGCTTAGGGGTTGAACTGTTTTTT.

This clonotype was recorded many times. The chain joins TRBV15 to TRBJ1-2; D not resolved. The V end was cut by 1 base, the J end by 7 bases, with 16 bases between. There are 15 residues in the CDR3. In germline, CDR1 is LNHNV, CDR2 YYDKDF (reference sequence). CDR3 bases: TGTGCCACCAGCAGAGGGGGAGTGCTGGTAGGTGGCTACACCTTC. It is translated as CATSRGGVLVGGYTF. The full variable domain, completed using reference TRBV15 and TRBJ1-2, is DAMVIQNPRYQVTQFGKPVTLSCSQTLNHNVMYWYQQKSSQAPKLLFHYYDKDFNNEADTPDNFQSRRPNTSFCFLDIRSPGLGDTAMYLCATSRGGVLVGGYTFGSGTRLTVV.

Many counts were recorded for this clonotype. CDR3 sequence (DNA): TGTGCCAGCAGTCCGGGACTAGAGCAGTTCTTC. Translation gives CASSPGLEQFF. This chain links TRBV2 with TRBJ2-1; the match to TRBD2 covers 7 bases. CDR1 and CDR2 (germline): SNHLY, FYNNEI. The CDR3 runs 11 residues. Trimming removed 5 bases from V and 10 bases from J; junction bases left unmatched: 2.

Many counts were recorded for this clonotype. The J gene is TRBJ2-7, the V gene TRBV7-9, with no clear D. This CDR3 spans 13 amino acids. Germline V gene data show CDR1 as SEHNR and CDR2 as FQNEAQ (reference sequence). Deletions cut 3 bases from V and 3 bases from J, with 9 bases between. The CDR3 here is CASSFSPYYEQYF. The CDR3 region has the DNA TGTGCCAGCAGCTTTAGTCCGTACTACGAGCAGTACTTC.

This clonotype was found many times. The chain uses TRBV5-5 and TRBJ1-5; no reliable D call. The V end lost 3 bases, the J end lost 6 bases, and 19 bases lay between the germline ends. This CDR3 contains 16 residues. Germline V gene lookup returns CDR1 SGHKS and CDR2 YYEKEE (reference sequence). This CDR3 is CASSSELDGTSQPQHF. As DNA, the CDR3 is TGTGCCAGCAGCTCAGAACTGGACGGCACGTCTCAGCCCCAGCATTTT.

This clonotype occurred many times. This chain uses TRBV2 with TRBJ2-3; 10 nucleotides line up with TRBD1. Germline assignment: CDR1 SNHLY and CDR2 FYNNEI. V dropped 11 bases and J dropped 5; count of bases not matched to a gene: 4. CDR3 length: 12 residues. Written as DNA, the CDR3 is TGTGCCTCTGGGGACAGGGGAGATACGCAGTATTTT. Translating it yields CASGDRGDTQYF.

Turning to this clonotype: Being one base from a much bigger clone, this may be a read error. J is TRBJ2-7 and V is TRBV28, with 8 bases matching TRBD2. The CDR3 totals 15 residues. CDR1 and CDR2 (germline): MDHEN, SYDVKM. Written as DNA, the CDR3 is TGTGCCAGCAGTTCCCCCGGGACTAGACCCTACAAGCAGTACTTC. Translation: CASSSPGTRPYKQYF.

This clonotype was seen only a few times. The gene calls are TRBV11-2 and TRBJ2-1; 8 positions agree with TRBD2. Germline CDR1 SGHAT, CDR2 FQNNGV. The CDR3 runs to 16 residues. With V trimmed by 5 bases and J by 7 bases, 13 bases remained unmatched. The DNA for the CDR3 is TGTGCCAGCAGCCCCCGACCGGGACTAGTCGCTAATGAGCAGTTCTTC. Amino acids: CASSPRPGLVANEQFF.

Many counts were recorded for this clonotype. V gene TRBV7-2 combines with J gene TRBJ2-5; D is uncertain. Germline lookup yields CDR1 SGHTA and CDR2 FQGNSA. The V end was cut by 6 bases, the J end by 5 bases, with 10 bases between. CDR3 length: 12 residues. This CDR3 reads CASSLGPETQYF. The DNA for the CDR3 is TGTGCCAGCAGTCTCGGTCCGGAGACCCAGTACTTC. Supplemented by reference TRBV7-2 and TRBJ2-5, the full variable domain reads GAGVSQSPSNKVTEKGKDVELRCDPISGHTALYWYRQSLGQGLEFLIYFQGNSAPDKSGLPSDRFSAERTGGSVSTLTIQRTQQEDSAVYLCASSLGPETQYFGPGTRLLVL.

This clonotype showed up many times. Its ends do not fully match the called genes, so a read error is possible. J is TRBJ1-5 and V is TRBV6-5; 11 bases are shared with TRBD1. Germline V gene sequence: CDR1 MNHEY, CDR2 SVGAGI. This CDR3 has 18 amino acids. CDR3 bases: TGTGCCAGCAGTTTCCGGGACAGGGGGGAACTTAGCATTCAGCCCCAGCATTTT. Encoded protein: CASSFRDRGELSIQPQHF.

This clonotype was observed at least ten times. This chain joins TRBV19 and TRBJ2-1, with a tentative D call TRBD2 (6 bases). The CDR3 is 13 amino acids. Germline V gene sequence: CDR1 LNHDA, CDR2 SQIVND (reference sequence). The ends were cut back, 2 bases at V and 6 bases at J, with 8 bases in the middle. As DNA, the CDR3 is TGTGCCAGTAGTATACTAGCGCTCAATGAGCAGTTCTTC. This gives the protein CASSILALNEQFF.

This clonotype has ten or more counts. CDR3 in amino acids: CAISEFIAGGPMDEQFF. The CDR3 nucleotides read TGTGCCATCAGTGAGTTTATAGCGGGGGGGCCTATGGATGAGCAGTTCTTC. The V gene is TRBV10-3, the J gene TRBJ2-1, with 11 bases identical to TRBD2. CDR1 is ENHRY and CDR2 is SYGVKD in the germline V gene. V lost 1 base, J lost 8 bases, and 10 bases stayed unmatched. The CDR3 sequence is 17 residues long.

The sample holds many counts of this clonotype. The rearrangement links TRBV7-2 to TRBJ2-3, with a possible D match to TRBD1 (6 bases). CDR3 length equals 14 residues. CDR1 is SGHTA, CDR2 FQGNSA, per germline. Trimming left V 2 bases short and J 2 bases short, with 8 bases between. CDR3 residues: CASSLSGATDTQYF. In nucleotides, the CDR3 is TGTGCCAGCAGCTTATCAGGGGCCACAGATACGCAGTATTTT.